Each of the 7 T cell receptor beta chains below was sequenced from the same sample in a study of blood T cell repertoires in COVID-19. The protocol was immunoSEQ multiplex PCR, while the TCRdb copy is restricted to in-frame clones and leaves out a portion. The table has approximately 160,000 clones, less than 90% seen once; the top ten hold under 4.5%. Sequenced input: PBMCs or T cells enriched from blood (not recorded which). These receptors all stem from a woman between 50 and 59 years old who had recovered from COVID-19.

The chain employs TRBV24-1 and TRBJ2-5; D is undetermined. This CDR3 has 13 amino acids. CDR1 KGHDR and CDR2 SFDVKD come from the germline V gene. V was trimmed by 1 base and J by 14 bases, leaving 16 bases between them. CDR3 sequence: CATSDFTGLGRYF. CDR3 coding DNA: TGTGCCACCAGTGATTTCACGGGTCTAGGAAGATACTTC.

This clone was seen just once. The chain joins TRBV11-2 to TRBJ1-6, with TRBD1 matching 9 bases. Germline-derived CDR1 and CDR2 are SGHAT and FQNNGV. V trimming: 5 bases; J trimming: 6 bases; junction bases outside the gene matches: 2. The CDR3 runs to 14 residues. DNA of the CDR3: TGTGCCAGCAGCCCACAGGGGGCTAATTCACCCCTCCACTTT. Protein: CASSPQGANSPLHF.

V usage is TRBV24-1 and J usage is TRBJ1-1; a weak D match, TRBD1 (6 bases). The germline CDR1 and CDR2 sequences are KGHDR and SFDVKD. CDR3 size: 13 residues. V dropped 6 bases and J dropped 1 base, with 8 bases sitting between them. CDR3 amino acids: CATSRGGNTEAFF. DNA of the CDR3: TGTGCCACCAGTAGAGGGGGGAACACTGAAGCTTTCTTT.

The chain combines TRBV5-1 with TRBJ1-1; a weak D match, TRBD1 (6 bases). This CDR3 comprises 14 residues. Per the germline V gene, CDR1 is SGHRS and CDR2 is YFSETQ. V lost 3 bases, J lost 8 bases, and 17 bases lay in between. The CDR3: CASSSGGALGEAFF. As DNA, the CDR3 is TGCGCCAGCAGCTCCGGGGGGGCTCTCGGGGAAGCTTTCTTT.

The chain has TRBV7-9 and TRBJ1-1; TRBD1 matches at 7 bases. This CDR3 region has 15 residues. J was trimmed by 0 bases and V by 3 bases; bases with no gene match: 4. The V gene's germline CDR1 is SEHNR and CDR2 FQNEAQ (reference sequence). The CDR3 here is CASSFPGQLNTEAFF. CDR3 nucleotides: TGTGCCAGCAGCTTCCCGGGACAGCTGAACACTGAAGCTTTCTTT. The full variable domain, in which reference TRBV7-9 and TRBJ1-1 provide the parts outside the CDR3, is DTGVSQNPRHKITKRGQNVTFRCDPISEHNRLYWYRQTLGQGPEFLTYFQNEAQLEKSRLLSDRFSAERPKGSFSTLEIQRTEQGDSAMYLCASSFPGQLNTEAFFGQGTRLTVV.

The gene calls are TRBV28 and TRBJ2-1; 7 bases map to TRBD2. The CDR3 sequence is 16 residues long. Trimming took 3 bases from V and 7 from J; bases not matched to a gene: 12. Per germline, CDR1 MDHEN and CDR2 SYDVKM. The CDR3 region is CASSFRTSGVRNEQFF. In DNA, the CDR3 is TGTGCCAGCAGTTTTCGGACCAGCGGGGTGCGTAATGAGCAGTTCTTC.

The gene calls are TRBV18 and TRBJ1-1, with D possibly being TRBD1 (6 bases). This CDR3 contains 13 residues. CDR1 and CDR2 (germline): KGHSH, LQKENI. Deletions cut 4 bases from V and 1 base from J, with 7 bases between. The CDR3 nucleotides read TGTGCCAGCTCACAGGGGGAGAACACTGAAGCTTTCTTT. Translating gives CASSQGENTEAFF. The full variable domain, in which reference TRBV18 and TRBJ1-1 provide the parts outside the CDR3, is NAGVMQNPRHLVRRRGQEARLRCSPMKGHSHVYWYRQLPEEGLKFMVYLQKENIIDESGMPKERFSAEFPKEGPSILRIQQVVRGDSAAYFCASSQGENTEAFFGQGTRLTVV.